This T cell receptor beta chain was recovered during a study of blood T cells in healthy people across ages. Germline assignment: CDR1 DFQATT and CDR2 SNEGSKA (reference sequence). The CDR3 extends over 12 amino acids. Deletions cut 3 bases from V and 1 base from J, with 7 bases between. Those donating, healthy Caucasian individuals from Russia, were aged about 6 to 90. Primed by a sample-barcoded 5' primer and a J-beta primer mix, a second PCR proceeded for about 7 to 11 cycles. TCRdb fed the 5' RACE reads into MiXCR, producing one record per CDR3 protein. The data hold more than 700,000 distinct CDR3 sequences, with about 45% observed a single time.

This sequence joins TRBV20-1 and TRBJ2-7; D possibly corresponds to TRBD2 (6 bases). Sequenced sample: blood. The origin of this receptor is an elderly man in good health. CDR3 sequence: CSARGLSYEQYF. CDR3 nucleotide sequence: TGCAGTGCTAGGGGACTTTCCTACGAGCAGTACTTC.